One sample yielded the 30 T cell receptor beta chains listed below, sequenced in a study of blood T cell repertoires in COVID-19 (dated by TCRdb to about 2020). Libraries were made using the immunoSEQ multiplex PCR assay. TCRdb's version of the immuneACCESS table is confined to in-frame rearrangements and falls short of the full clone set. An unresolved V gene accounts for under half of the shortfall where checked; the remainder is of unknown origin. Counted in this sample were 200,000 to 250,000 clones; 88% of them appeared once. Roughly 2.5% of the sample comes from the top ten. What was sequenced was peripheral blood. These receptors all come from a woman aged 55-70 years with acute or convalescent COVID-19.

The V and J genes are TRBV5-1 and TRBJ2-7; TRBD1 matches 10 bases. CDR1 is SGHRS, CDR2 YFSETQ, per germline. The CDR3 has 15 amino acids. The V gene end was trimmed by 4 bases and the J gene end by 4 bases; junction bases not matched to a gene: 8. CDR3: CASSAGTGVVYEQYF. The CDR3 bases are TGCGCCAGCAGCGCTGGGACAGGGGTCGTGTACGAGCAGTACTTC.

The chain couples TRBV28 to TRBJ1-1, with 7 bases identical to TRBD1. Trimming took 7 bases from V and 8 from J; bases not matched to a gene: 4. Germline loops: CDR1 MDHEN, CDR2 SYDVKM. CDR3 size: 11 residues. The CDR3 DNA reads as TGTGCCAGCACCCGACAGGGAGAAGCTTTCTTT. This sequence encodes CASTRQGEAFF.

This chain connects TRBV19 to TRBJ1-5; D gene uncertain. The CDR3 loop spans 13 amino acids. Between the trimmed V and J ends, which lost 7 bases and 0 bases, there was a span of 7 bases. Looked up from germline, CDR1 is LNHDA and CDR2 is SQIVND (reference sequence). The CDR3 DNA sequence: TGTGCCAGTAATAGCGATAGCAATCAGCCCCAGCATTTT. It encodes CASNSDSNQPQHF.

J is TRBJ2-3 and V is TRBV23-1, with 10 nucleotides matching TRBD2. TRBV23-1 is flagged as an ORF with uncertain function. Losses at the gene ends were 2 bases for V and 4 bases for J; bases not matched to a gene: 18. This CDR3 spans 20 amino acids. The DNA for the CDR3 is TGCGCCAGCAGTCAACCAGGGCAGCGTAGGGCTAGCGGGAGTGCAGATACGCAGTATTTT. It specifies CASSQPGQRRASGSADTQYF.

This clone has a handful of counts. This sequence joins TRBV5-5 and TRBJ1-4; D gene ambiguous. CDR1 is SGHKS and CDR2 is YYEKEE in the germline V gene (reference sequence). The CDR3 covers 15 residues. Between the trimmed V and J ends, which lost 0 bases and 0 bases, there was a span of 6 bases. The CDR3 reads CASSLVVATNEKLFF. The CDR3 region has the DNA TGTGCCAGCAGCTTGGTAGTTGCAACTAATGAAAAACTGTTTTTT.

The chain carries TRBV4-1 and TRBJ1-4; TRBD1 matches 10 bases. V shed 1 base, J shed 6 bases, and the junction held 14 bases outside the gene matches. The CDR3 has 19 amino acids. Germline-derived CDR1 and CDR2 are MGHRA and YSYEKL. The CDR3: CASSQVTKVPGQGYEKLFF. The CDR3 nucleotides are TGCGCCAGCAGCCAAGTGACGAAGGTACCGGGACAGGGGTATGAAAAACTGTTTTTT.

The V gene is TRBV5-6, the J gene TRBJ2-7; 7 bases are a match to TRBD1. Germline CDR1 and CDR2: SGHDT and YYEEEE. CDR3 length: 16 amino acids. V shed 0 bases, J shed 2 bases, and the junction held 8 bases outside the gene matches. CDR3 nucleotide sequence: TGTGCCAGCAGCTTGGTAGGGCAGGGGGTGCCCTACGAGCAGTACTTC. It specifies CASSLVGQGVPYEQYF.

This clone has more than one count but fewer than ten. In DNA, the CDR3 is TGTGCCACCAGAAGCCCCGGTCGGGGGAACACTGAAGCTTTCTTT. It specifies CATRSPGRGNTEAFF. V usage is TRBV24-1 and J usage is TRBJ1-1, with unresolved D. Germline-derived CDR1 and CDR2 are KGHDR and SFDVKD. Trimming pared 7 bases from V and 1 base from J, leaving 15 bases between. This CDR3 has 15 residues.

The chain employs TRBV4-1 and TRBJ2-1; 11 bases line up with TRBD2. V lost 7 bases to trimming and J lost 2 bases; unmatched junction nucleotides: 4. Germline V gene sequence: CDR1 MGHRA, CDR2 YSYEKL. The CDR3 is 15 amino acids. This CDR3 is CASTQGLAAYNEQFF. The CDR3 bases are TGCGCCAGCACCCAGGGACTAGCGGCCTACAATGAGCAGTTCTTC.

This sequence joins TRBV12-5 and TRBJ1-5, with unresolved D. The CDR3 consists of 14 residues. V lost 2 bases and J 6 bases, leaving 11 bases between the germline ends. The germline V gene has CDR1 LGHNT and CDR2 FRNRAP. This chain's CDR3 is CASGLLQAGQPQHF. In DNA form, the CDR3 reads TGTGCTAGTGGTTTGCTCCAGGCGGGTCAGCCCCAGCATTTT. Full variable domain (outside the CDR3, taken from reference TRBV12-5 and TRBJ1-5): DARVTQTPRHKVTEMGQEVTMRCQPILGHNTVFWYRQTMMQGLELLAYFRNRAPLDDSGMPKDRFSAEMPDATLATLKIQPSEPRDSAVYFCASGLLQAGQPQHFGDGTRLSIL.

This clone was seen only a few times. The chain employs TRBV6-2 or TRBV6-3 and TRBJ1-1; D uncertain. V dropped 4 bases and J dropped 5 bases, with 11 bases sitting between them. Germline V gene lookup returns CDR1 MNHEY and CDR2 SVGEGT. This CDR3 spans 13 amino acids. CDR3 sequence: CASSFLRGTEAFF. The CDR3 nucleotides are TGTGCCAGCAGTTTTCTCCGAGGAACTGAAGCTTTCTTT.

The chain couples TRBV12-3 or TRBV12-4 to TRBJ1-3; the D is unclear. V was trimmed by 4 bases and J by 11 bases, leaving 12 bases between them. The CDR3 loop spans 12 amino acids. The CDR3 DNA reads as TGTGCCAGCAGTTCTCCCCCAGGTTCCATATATTTT. Translating it yields CASSSPPGSIYF.

The rearrangement links TRBV25-1 to TRBJ1-6; possibly TRBD1 for D (5 bases). V shed 6 bases and J shed 10 bases, with 19 bases lying between them. Germline CDR1 and CDR2: MGHDK and SYGVNS. This CDR3 contains 15 residues. In DNA form, the CDR3 reads TGTGCCAGCAGAAAGTCGGAGGGAGAGGGGTCACCCCTCCACTTT. It codes for CASRKSEGEGSPLHF. The full variable domain, in which reference TRBV25-1 and TRBJ1-6 provide the parts outside the CDR3, is EADIYQTPRYLVIGTGKKITLECSQTMGHDKMYWYQQDPGMELHLIHYSYGVNSTEKGDLSSESTVSRIRTEHFPLTLESARPSHTSQYLCASRKSEGEGSPLHFGNGTRLTVT.

V and J are TRBV18 and TRBJ2-5, with 12 positions matching TRBD1. V gave up 2 bases and J gave up 2 bases; unmatched junction bases: 15. The germline V gene has CDR1 KGHSH and CDR2 LQKENI. The CDR3 totals 20 residues. In DNA, the CDR3 is TGTGCCAGCTCACCATCCCGGGACAGGGGGCTCAATTGGGCTCAAGAGACCCAGTACTTC. It translates to CASSPSRDRGLNWAQETQYF. Supplemented by reference TRBV18 and TRBJ2-5, the full variable domain reads NAGVMQNPRHLVRRRGQEARLRCSPMKGHSHVYWYRQLPEEGLKFMVYLQKENIIDESGMPKERFSAEFPKEGPSILRIQQVVRGDSAAYFCASSPSRDRGLNWAQETQYFGPGTRLLVL.

This clone has more than one count but fewer than ten. The V call is TRBV2, the J call TRBJ1-6; D perhaps matches TRBD1 (5 bases). The length of the CDR3 is 15 residues. Trimming took 1 base from V and 4 from J, leaving 8 bases between them. The germline V gene encodes CDR1 SNHLY and CDR2 FYNNEI. DNA of the CDR3: TGTGCCAGCAGTGAAGGGGGCTGGTATAATTCACCCCTCCACTTT. Amino acids: CASSEGGWYNSPLHF.

The rearrangement links TRBV7-2 to TRBJ2-7; 9 nucleotides align to TRBD1. The CDR3 has 14 amino acids. Trimming took 6 bases from V and 1 from J; bases not matched to a gene: 4. Germline-derived CDR1 and CDR2 are SGHTA and FQGNSA. The CDR3 here is CASSLDRGSYEQYF. The DNA of the CDR3 is TGTGCCAGCAGTTTGGACAGGGGTTCCTACGAGCAGTACTTC.

The chain links TRBV7-9 to TRBJ1-1; TRBD1 agrees at 9 bases. The length of the CDR3 is 15 residues. Germline V gene lookup returns CDR1 SEHNR and CDR2 FQNEAQ (reference sequence). V gave up 3 bases and J gave up 8 bases; unmatched junction bases: 10. The CDR3 DNA sequence: TGTGCCAGCAGCTTTAGTACGACGGGACAGGGCGAAGCTTTCTTT. Its protein is CASSFSTTGQGEAFF.

The rearrangement links TRBV5-8 to TRBJ1-2; 9 bases are a match to TRBD1. The CDR3 spans 15 residues. The junction had 13 bases not matched to a gene; V was cut back by 5 bases and J by 8 bases. Germline V lookup: CDR1 SGHTS, CDR2 YDEGEE. The CDR3 nucleotides read TGTGCCAGCAGATCTAAGGGACAGGGTCCCCCCGGCTACACCTTC. It yields the protein CASRSKGQGPPGYTF.

The chain joins TRBV9 to TRBJ2-3; D unresolved. CDR3 size: 15 residues. CDR1 and CDR2 from the germline V gene are SGDLS and YYNGEE. Deletions cut 0 bases from V and 2 bases from J, with 10 bases between. CDR3 nucleotides: TGTGCCAGCAGCGTAGATATCGGGTTCACAGATACGCAGTATTTT. Protein sequence: CASSVDIGFTDTQYF. Variable domain in full (rest from reference TRBV9 and TRBJ2-3): DSGVTQTPKHLITATGQRVTLRCSPRSGDLSVYWYQQSLDQGLQFLIQYYNGEERAKGNILERFSAQQFPDLHSELNLSSLELGDSALYFCASSVDIGFTDTQYFGPGTRLTVL.

The V call is TRBV20-1, the J call TRBJ2-5, with no clear D. In germline, CDR1 is DFQATT, CDR2 SNEGSKA (reference sequence). CDR3 length equals 11 residues. The ends were cut back, 3 bases at V and 2 bases at J, with 4 bases in the middle. CDR3 loop: CSARRQETQYF. CDR3 coding DNA: TGCAGTGCTAGGAGGCAAGAGACCCAGTACTTC.

The chain combines TRBV2 with TRBJ1-1; possible D gene TRBD1, 5 bases. The germline V gene encodes CDR1 SNHLY and CDR2 FYNNEI. The V end lost 4 bases, the J end lost 4 bases, and 16 bases lay between the germline ends. This CDR3 has 15 residues. The CDR3 nucleotides read TGTGCCAGCAGTGTTTTTGGGCCGGGGGGCACTGAAGCTTTCTTT. As protein: CASSVFGPGGTEAFF. Complete variable domain (other parts from reference TRBV2 and TRBJ1-1): EPEVTQTPSHQVTQMGQEVILRCVPISNHLYFYWYRQILGQKVEFLVSFYNNEISEKSEIFDDQFSVERPDGSNFTLKIRSTKLEDSAMYFCASSVFGPGGTEAFFGQGTRLTVV.

V is TRBV20-1 and J is TRBJ1-2; D possibly corresponds to TRBD1 (6 bases). This CDR3 is 9 amino acids long. The germline CDR1 and CDR2 sequences are DFQATT and SNEGSKA (reference sequence). Trimming removed 6 bases from V and 7 bases from J, with 6 bases in between. Here the CDR3 DNA reads TGCAGTGCGGGGGCTGGCTACACCTTC. Amino acids: CSAGAGYTF.

CDR3 DNA: TGTGCCAGCAGCGCTAGCGGGAGGGCCGGCACAGATACGCAGTATTTT. It is translated as CASSASGRAGTDTQYF. The chain has TRBV11-2 and TRBJ2-3, with 12 bases that match TRBD2. The CDR3 contains 16 residues. Germline assignment: CDR1 SGHAT and CDR2 FQNNGV. V shed 5 bases, J shed 1 base, and the junction held 4 bases outside the gene matches.

The chain joins TRBV9 to TRBJ1-1; the match to TRBD1 covers 7 bases. CDR1 and CDR2 from the germline V gene are SGDLS and YYNGEE. Losses at the gene ends were 4 bases for V and 3 bases for J; bases not matched to a gene: 3. The CDR3 sequence is 13 residues long. Here the CDR3 DNA reads TGTGCCAGCAGCCTCGACAGGGACACTGAAGCTTTCTTT. It encodes CASSLDRDTEAFF.

This chain connects TRBV4-1 to TRBJ1-2; TRBD1 agrees at 9 bases. V lost 6 bases to trimming and J lost 4 bases; unmatched junction nucleotides: 12. This CDR3 spans 16 amino acids. Germline loops: CDR1 MGHRA, CDR2 YSYEKL. DNA for the CDR3: TGCGCCAGCAGGATGAATACAGGGGGCGGTGGCTATGGCTACACCTTC. Amino acids: CASRMNTGGGGYGYTF.

The chain couples TRBV5-1 to TRBJ2-7; 7 nucleotides line up with TRBD2. Per germline, CDR1 SGHRS and CDR2 YFSETQ. J gave up 12 bases and V 4 bases, and 10 bases lay outside the gene matches. The CDR3 is 12 residues long. This CDR3 is CASSPDWTRMYF. The CDR3 region has the DNA TGCGCCAGCAGCCCCGATTGGACTAGGATGTACTTC.

The V and J genes are TRBV11-2 and TRBJ2-3, with TRBD1 matching 8 bases. In germline, CDR1 is SGHAT, CDR2 FQNNGV. Trimming cost V 5 bases and J 1 base; bases outside gene matches: 14. The CDR3 totals 18 residues. The CDR3 coding sequence is TGTGCCAGCAGCCGCCACCAGATATTGACAGGGGGCACAGATACGCAGTATTTT. It specifies CASSRHQILTGGTDTQYF.

Here the CDR3 DNA reads TGCGCCAGCAGTGGACTAGCGGGAGGCTACGAGCAGTACTTC. Protein sequence: CASSGLAGGYEQYF. This chain joins TRBV10-2 and TRBJ2-7; 13 positions agree with TRBD2. This CDR3 has 14 residues. Unmatched junction bases numbered 0, after V lost 4 bases and J lost 3 bases. Germline CDR1 and CDR2: WSHSY and SAAADI.

The chain recombines TRBV11-2 with TRBJ1-6; 9 bases fit TRBD1. CDR1 and CDR2 (germline): SGHAT, FQNNGV. Trimming took 5 bases from V and 1 from J; bases not matched to a gene: 6. CDR3 length equals 17 residues. The CDR3, as DNA: TGTGCCAGCAGCAAAGGGACAGGGTTATCCTATAATTCACCCCTCCACTTT. It codes for CASSKGTGLSYNSPLHF. The variable domain in full, completed from reference TRBV11-2 and TRBJ1-6, reads EAGVAQSPRYKIIEKRQSVAFWCNPISGHATLYWYQQILGQGPKLLIQFQNNGVVDDSQLPKDRFSAERLKGVDSTLKIQPAKLEDSAVYLCASSKGTGLSYNSPLHFGNGTRLTVT.

V and J are TRBV6-5 and TRBJ1-1; TRBD1 is a possible D gene (6 bases). Per germline, CDR1 MNHEY and CDR2 SVGAGI. Trimming cost V 5 bases and J 1 base, with 14 bases left between them. The CDR3 runs to 15 residues. In DNA, the CDR3 is TGTGCCAGCAGTATAGGGGGGGGCCGGAACACTGAAGCTTTCTTT. Protein: CASSIGGGRNTEAFF.